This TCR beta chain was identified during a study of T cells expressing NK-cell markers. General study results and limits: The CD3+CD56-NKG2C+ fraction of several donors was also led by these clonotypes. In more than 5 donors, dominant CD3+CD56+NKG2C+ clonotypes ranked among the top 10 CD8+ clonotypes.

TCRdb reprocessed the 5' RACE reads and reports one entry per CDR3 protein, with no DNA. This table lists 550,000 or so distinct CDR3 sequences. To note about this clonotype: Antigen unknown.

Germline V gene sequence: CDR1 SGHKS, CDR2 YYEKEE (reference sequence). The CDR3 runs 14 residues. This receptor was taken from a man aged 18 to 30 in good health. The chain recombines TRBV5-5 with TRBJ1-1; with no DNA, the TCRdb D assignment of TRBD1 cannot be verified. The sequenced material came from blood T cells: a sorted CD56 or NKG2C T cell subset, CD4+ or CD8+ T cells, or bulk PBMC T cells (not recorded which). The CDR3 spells CASSLLTGQTEAFF.